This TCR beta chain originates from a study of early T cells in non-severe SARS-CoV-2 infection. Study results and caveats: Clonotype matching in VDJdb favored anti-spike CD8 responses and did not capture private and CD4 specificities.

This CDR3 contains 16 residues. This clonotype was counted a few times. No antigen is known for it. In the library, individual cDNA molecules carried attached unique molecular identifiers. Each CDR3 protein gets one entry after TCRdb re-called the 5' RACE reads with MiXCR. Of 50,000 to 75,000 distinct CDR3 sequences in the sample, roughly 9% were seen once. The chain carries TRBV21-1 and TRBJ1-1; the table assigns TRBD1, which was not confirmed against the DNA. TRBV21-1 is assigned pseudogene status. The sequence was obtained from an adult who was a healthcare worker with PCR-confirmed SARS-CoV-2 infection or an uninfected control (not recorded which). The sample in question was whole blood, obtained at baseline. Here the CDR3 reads CASSPFAGPWNTEAFF. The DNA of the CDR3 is TGTGCCAGCAGCCCTTTCGCGGGACCCTGGAACACTGAAGCTTTCTTT.